This entry lists 7 T cell receptor beta chains sequenced from one sample in a study of response to subunit inactivated influenza vaccine. TCRdb reprocessed the RT-PCR reads via MiXCR and lists one record per CDR3 protein. Of fewer than 750,000 distinct CDR3 sequences in the sample, 14% were seen once. Here the sequenced sample was PBMCs from blood, taken roughly 12 days after vaccination. Source of these receptors: a man in his fifties who received an inactivated influenza vaccine.

This clonotype was picked up one time. The V call is TRBV25-1, the J call TRBJ1-6; no firm D call. Trimming shortened V by 1 base and J by 7 bases, and 5 bases separated the two germline ends. CDR1 MGHDK and CDR2 SYGVNS come from the germline V gene. This CDR3 has 13 residues. The CDR3 is CASSEFGNSPLHF. DNA for the CDR3: TGTGCCAGCAGTGAATTTGGGAATTCACCCCTCCACTTT.

The rearrangement uses TRBV11-2 and TRBJ2-3; D unclear. Germline loops: CDR1 SGHAT, CDR2 FQNNGV. The CDR3 has 12 residues. V was cut by 0 bases and J by 10 bases, with 8 bases left in between. CDR3: CASSLDAGAQYF. In DNA form, the CDR3 reads TGTGCCAGCAGCTTAGACGCAGGCGCGCAGTATTTT.

This chain joins TRBV2 and TRBJ2-1, with D perhaps assigned TRBD1 or TRBD2 (5 bases each). CDR1 SNHLY and CDR2 FYNNEI come from the germline V gene. The CDR3 covers 15 residues. Trimming stripped 7 bases from V and 0 bases from J, with 13 bases between. The CDR3 DNA reads TGTGCCAGCAAGCAGGGACCTACCTCCTACAATGAGCAGTTCTTC. As protein: CASKQGPTSYNEQFF. The full variable domain, in which reference TRBV2 and TRBJ2-1 provide the parts outside the CDR3, is EPEVTQTPSHQVTQMGQEVILRCVPISNHLYFYWYRQILGQKVEFLVSFYNNEISEKSEIFDDQFSVERPDGSNFTLKIRSTKLEDSAMYFCASKQGPTSYNEQFFGPGTRLTVL.

This clonotype was observed a handful of times. The chain uses TRBV20-1 and TRBJ1-2, with 7 nucleotides matching TRBD1. Germline trimming cut 6 bases from V and 1 base from J; bases unmatched to any gene: 5. The length of the CDR3 is 13 residues. Germline V gene sequence: CDR1 DFQATT, CDR2 SNEGSKA (reference sequence). As DNA, the CDR3 is TGCAGTGCCGAGGGGGCTGGTAACTATGGCTACACCTTC. It specifies CSAEGAGNYGYTF.

The chain combines TRBV20-1 with TRBJ2-3; 8 bases map to TRBD1. The germline V gene has CDR1 DFQATT and CDR2 SNEGSKA (reference sequence). After removal of 5 bases from V and 4 bases from J, the junction contained 2 bases not matched to a gene. There are 12 residues in the CDR3. The CDR3 DNA is TGCAGTGCTCACAGGGGGGCAGATACGCAGTATTTT. Residues: CSAHRGADTQYF.

The rearrangement uses TRBV7-9 and TRBJ1-4; D remains unclear. The V gene's germline CDR1 is SEHNR and CDR2 FQNEAQ (reference sequence). The length of the CDR3 is 14 residues. V was shortened by 3 bases and J by 5 bases, with 10 bases between the two germline ends. CDR3 protein: CASSLFQENEKLFF. In DNA, the CDR3 is TGTGCCAGCAGCTTGTTCCAGGAAAATGAAAAACTGTTTTTT.

This clonotype was detected a few times. The chain combines TRBV10-3 with TRBJ2-1, with 7 positions matching TRBD1. The CDR3 has 14 amino acids. Trimming removed 4 bases from V and 8 bases from J; junction bases left unmatched: 8. Germline V gives CDR1 ENHRY, CDR2 SYGVKD. The CDR3: CAISADRDTDEQFF. The CDR3, as DNA: TGTGCCATCAGTGCTGACAGGGACACCGATGAGCAGTTCTTC.